This T cell receptor beta chain derives from a study of CD4 and CD8 cells across lung adenocarcinoma regions listed by TCRdb under 2018. Regarding the study in general: The study compared tumor centers with tumor margins to examine intratumor heterogeneity of the T cell receptor repertoire.

The CDR3 starts with the cysteine, ends with the phenylalanine, and has 15 residues. Kept here is only the CDR3 DNA, which spans 45 bases and is read in frame from base 1. The germline V and J ends show losses of 2 bases and 9 bases respectively, and no gene match explains 9 bases of the junction. CDR1 MNHNS and CDR2 SASEGT were looked up in the germline V gene. Concerning this clonotype: Its antigen target is currently unknown. One base away there is no much larger clone; base qualities are not given.

The library was obtained by PCR. The sample was run on a HiSeq X Ten. TCRdb itself trimmed the public reads at Q25 with fastp, ran MiXCR and retained productive beta chains. A single entry per CDR3 protein holds the most common genes and DNA from its merged rows. This sample comprises approximately 12,000 distinct CDR3 sequences, around three fifths of them detected only once. Of the sample, 35% to 40% falls within the top ten clones. Donors were patients with localized lung adenocarcinoma, a subtype of non-small cell lung cancer. Samples were obtained from the margins of localized lung adenocarcinomas. For TCR repertoire analysis, CD8+ T cells taken from tumor tissue were profiled apart from CD4+ T cells.

Recombination linked TRBV6-1 to TRBJ2-1; TRBD2 fits 8 bases in the junction. The TCR sequence derives from a female donor with lung adenocarcinoma. The CD4 and CD8 labels of this study may be unreliable. Sample: CD8+ T cells from the margin of a lung tumor. The intended sense of this specimen's cell subset or site label: tumor margin region. The sequenced DNA is TGTGCCAGCAGTGAAAGGAGTGGCGGGAGGTCTGAGCAGTTCTTC. Translated, it gives CASSERSGGRSEQFF.